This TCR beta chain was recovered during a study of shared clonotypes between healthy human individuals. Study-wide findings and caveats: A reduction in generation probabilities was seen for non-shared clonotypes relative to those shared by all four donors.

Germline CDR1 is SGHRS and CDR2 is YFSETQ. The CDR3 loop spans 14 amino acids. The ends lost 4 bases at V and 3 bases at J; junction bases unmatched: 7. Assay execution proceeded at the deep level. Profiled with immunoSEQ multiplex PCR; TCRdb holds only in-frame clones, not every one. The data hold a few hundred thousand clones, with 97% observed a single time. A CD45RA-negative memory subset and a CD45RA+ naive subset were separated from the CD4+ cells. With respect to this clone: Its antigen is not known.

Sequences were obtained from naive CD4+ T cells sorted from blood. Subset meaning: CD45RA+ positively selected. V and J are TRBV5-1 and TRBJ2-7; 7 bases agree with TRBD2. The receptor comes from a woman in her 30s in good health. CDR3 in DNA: TGCGCCAGCAGCCCCCGGGACTACGGCTACGAGCAGTACTTC. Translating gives CASSPRDYGYEQYF.